These 8 T cell receptor beta chains share one sample of origin, sequenced in a study of T cells in Graves' hyperthyroidism and ophthalmopathy. TCR beta CDR3 sequences were amplified from RNA transcripts. During a first-round RT-PCR of the TCR CDR3, the HTBI primer set was used. TCRdb passed the multiplex PCR reads through MiXCR, listing each CDR3 protein once. The table records fewer than 750,000 distinct CDR3 sequences, roughly 15% of them present only once. Sequencing used blood. The receptors come from a woman between 50 and 59 years old with Graves' ophthalmopathy.

Turning to this clonotype: A much larger clone lies a single base off, so this may be a read error. This chain's CDR3 is CASSSQRESSYNEQFF. DNA of the CDR3: TGTGCCAGCAGCTCCCAGCGGGAGAGCTCCTACAATGAGCAGTTCTTC. The rearrangement joins TRBV7-3 to TRBJ2-1; 8 nucleotides agree with TRBD2. This CDR3 contains 16 residues. In germline, CDR1 is SGHTA, CDR2 FQGTGA. Trimming at V came to 4 bases and at J to 0 bases, leaving 5 bases not matched to a gene.

The chain is built from TRBV19 and TRBJ2-1, with 13 bases identical to TRBD2. The CDR3 is 16 residues long. Germline CDR1 is LNHDA and CDR2 is SQIVND (reference sequence). Trimming cost V 5 bases and J 6 bases; bases outside gene matches: 7. CDR3 in amino acids: CASSPRLAGGANEQFF. CDR3 nucleotide sequence: TGTGCCAGTAGTCCCCGACTAGCGGGAGGCGCCAATGAGCAGTTCTTC.

The table lists this clonotype with a few counts. V and J are TRBV11-3 and TRBJ2-1, with D possibly matching TRBD2 (5 bases). The germline V gene encodes CDR1 SGHNT and CDR2 YENEEA. The V gene lost 1 base and the J gene lost 9 bases, with 10 bases spanning the gap. The length of the CDR3 is 13 residues. CDR3 amino acids: CASSLGTGREQFF. For the CDR3, the DNA is TGTGCCAGCAGCTTAGGGACTGGGCGTGAGCAGTTCTTC.

At least ten counts were recorded for this clonotype. This sequence joins TRBV20-1 and TRBJ2-5; 12 nucleotides line up with TRBD2. V shed 6 bases and J 4 bases; nucleotides not matched to a gene: 9. CDR1 and CDR2 from the germline V gene are DFQATT and SNEGSKA (reference sequence). The CDR3 contains 15 residues. CDR3 DNA: TGCAGTGCCAAGCCTAGCGGGAGGGCCCGAGAGACCCAGTACTTC. This sequence encodes CSAKPSGRARETQYF.

This clonotype was counted between two and nine times. This chain uses TRBV27 with TRBJ2-5; D unclear. Trimming took off 0 bases at V and 2 bases at J, with 7 bases between the two ends. This CDR3 region has 14 residues. CDR1 MNHEY and CDR2 SMNVEV come from the germline V gene (reference sequence). This CDR3 reads CASSLSPLQETQYF. CDR3 coding DNA: TGTGCCAGCAGTTTATCGCCCTTACAAGAGACCCAGTACTTC.

This clonotype was detected a few times. This sequence joins TRBV7-2 and TRBJ1-2; no clear D gene. Germline V gene lookup returns CDR1 SGHTA and CDR2 FQGNSA. The length of the CDR3 is 15 residues. V was trimmed by 6 bases and J by 4 bases, leaving 18 bases between them. The DNA for the CDR3 is TGTGCCAGCAGTAAAGACCGGGTTTTCTCCTATGGCTACACCTTC. Its protein is CASSKDRVFSYGYTF.

This clonotype was recorded at least ten times. The V and J genes are TRBV28 and TRBJ2-3; D is undetermined. The V gene's germline CDR1 is MDHEN and CDR2 SYDVKM. Trimming pared 6 bases from V and 6 bases from J, leaving 10 bases between. The CDR3 runs 12 residues. In DNA, the CDR3 is TGTGCCAGCAGACAAACGAGGGATACGCAGTATTTT. It encodes CASRQTRDTQYF.

There are a few counts of this clonotype. The chain employs TRBV2 and TRBJ2-5; D is undetermined. V was trimmed by 7 bases and J by 5 bases, leaving 14 bases between them. Germline assignment: CDR1 SNHLY and CDR2 FYNNEI. CDR3 size: 13 residues. CDR3 sequence: CASTGQSRETQYF. The CDR3 nucleotides are TGTGCCAGCACCGGGCAGTCTCGGGAGACCCAGTACTTC.